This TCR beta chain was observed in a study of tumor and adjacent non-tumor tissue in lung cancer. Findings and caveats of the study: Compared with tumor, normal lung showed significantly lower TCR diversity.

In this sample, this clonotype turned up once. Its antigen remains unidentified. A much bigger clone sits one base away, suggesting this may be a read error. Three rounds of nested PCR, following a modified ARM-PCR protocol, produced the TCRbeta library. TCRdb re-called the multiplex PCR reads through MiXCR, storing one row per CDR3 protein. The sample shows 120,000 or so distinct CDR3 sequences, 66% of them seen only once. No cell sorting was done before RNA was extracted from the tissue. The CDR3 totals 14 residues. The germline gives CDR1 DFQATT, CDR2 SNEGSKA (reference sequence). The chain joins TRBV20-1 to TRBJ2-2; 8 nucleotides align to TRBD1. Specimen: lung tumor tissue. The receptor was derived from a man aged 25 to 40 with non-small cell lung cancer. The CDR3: CSALGQGRTGGLFF. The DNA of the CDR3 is TGCAGTGCCTTAGGACAGGGACGAACCGGGGGGCTGTTTTTT.